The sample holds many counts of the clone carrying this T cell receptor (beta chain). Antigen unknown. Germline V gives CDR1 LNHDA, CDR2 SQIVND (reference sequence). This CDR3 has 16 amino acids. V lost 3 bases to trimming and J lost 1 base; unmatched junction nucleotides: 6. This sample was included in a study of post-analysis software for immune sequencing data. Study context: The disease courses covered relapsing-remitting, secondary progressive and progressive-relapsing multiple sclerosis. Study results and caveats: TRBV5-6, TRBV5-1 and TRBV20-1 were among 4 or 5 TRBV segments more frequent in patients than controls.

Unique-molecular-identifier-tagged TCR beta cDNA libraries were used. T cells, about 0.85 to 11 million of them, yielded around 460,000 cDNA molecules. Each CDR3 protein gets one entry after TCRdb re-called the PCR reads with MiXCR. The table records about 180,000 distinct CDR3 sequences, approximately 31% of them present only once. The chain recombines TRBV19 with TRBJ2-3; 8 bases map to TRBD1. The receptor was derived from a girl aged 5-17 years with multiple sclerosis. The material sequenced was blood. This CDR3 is CASSIGRGQGTDTQYF. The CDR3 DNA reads TGTGCCAGTAGTATTGGCAGGGGGCAAGGCACAGATACGCAGTATTTT.